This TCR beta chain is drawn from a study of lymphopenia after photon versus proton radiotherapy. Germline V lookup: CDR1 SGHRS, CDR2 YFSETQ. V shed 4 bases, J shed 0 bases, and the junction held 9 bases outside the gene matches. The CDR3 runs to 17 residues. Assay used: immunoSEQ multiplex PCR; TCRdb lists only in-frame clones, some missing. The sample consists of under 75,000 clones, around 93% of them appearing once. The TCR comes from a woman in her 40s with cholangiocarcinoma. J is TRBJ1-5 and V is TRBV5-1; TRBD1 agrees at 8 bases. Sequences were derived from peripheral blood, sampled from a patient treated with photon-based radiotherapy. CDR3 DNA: TGCGCCAGCAGCCCGACAGGGGTGAGGGATAGCAATCAGCCCCAGCATTTT. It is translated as CASSPTGVRDSNQPQHF.